A selection of T cell receptor beta chains follows, all from one sample in a study of CD8 T cells in Susac syndrome. TCRdb used MiXCR to reprocess the immunoSEQ multiplex PCR reads, holding one entry per CDR3 protein. The sample yields 200,000 to 250,000 distinct CDR3 sequences, approximately 95% seen once. Specimen: CD4+ T cells from PBMCs. All receptors come from a human donor with multiple sclerosis. The CDR3 runs from the conserved cysteine through the conserved F or W.

TRBJ1-5 | TRBV30 | CAWNTGTTQPQHF
TRBJ1-2 | TRBV24-1 | CATSELPNYGYTF
TRBJ2-7 | TRBV11-2 | CASSPGTVLLEQYF
TRBJ1-2 | TRBV9 | CASSVGREMGQHYGYTF
TRBJ2-7 | TRBV7-2 | CASSLVMGGTNEQYF
TRBJ2-3 | TRBV30 | CAWSVRVSGREGTDTQYF
TRBJ2-5 | TRBV4-2 | CASSQGNDVGAKETQYF
TRBJ2-1 | TRBV5-1 | CASSPTGTSFNEQFF
TRBJ1-1 | TRBV19 | CASSYRAAPGSTEAFF
TRBJ1-2 | TRBV11-2 | CASSTNGEGTGGYTF
TRBJ2-1 | TRBV9 | CASSGDGNEQFF
TRBJ2-1 | TRBV29-1 | CSVGRQGNEQFF
TRBJ2-5 | TRBV3-1 | CASSLPKGLARETQYF
TRBJ2-1 | TRBV24-1 | CATSDLGGGVDEQFF
TRBJ2-6 | TRBV7-9 | CASSLSLAGPSGANVLTF
TRBJ1-5 | TRBV20-1 | CSARGEPGGVPQHF
TRBJ2-3 | TRBV29-1 | CSGTQGYGTQYF
TRBJ2-1 | TRBV12-3/TRBV12-4 | CASSLPGTYNEQFF
TRBJ1-2 | TRBV7-9 | CASTLDTATYGYTF
TRBJ1-5 | TRBV20-1 | CSAHGTVEPQHF
TRBJ1-1 | TRBV7-9 | CASSFGLLKGPEAFF
TRBJ1-5 | TRBV29-1 | CSVEGDGPQHF
TRBJ2-7 | TRBV20-1 | CSARRLQGFPLTYEQYF
TRBJ2-1 | TRBV4-1 | CASSQNGVGYNEQFF
TRBJ2-1 | TRBV4-1 | CASSLGMADKQFF
TRBJ2-2 | TRBV5-6 | CASSRPTGSGELFF
TRBJ1-2 | TRBV5-1 | CASIGQGSGGYTF
TRBJ1-1 | TRBV18 | CASGPGGNTEAFF
TRBJ1-2 | TRBV12-3/TRBV12-4 | CASSFGQANYGYTF
TRBJ2-7 | TRBV6-1 | CASSEERAANPYF
TRBJ2-3 | TRBV9 | CASSVETGTLFPDTQYF
TRBJ1-1 | TRBV30 | CAWTRGGDTEAFF
TRBJ1-2 | TRBV30 | CACDRGWGYTF
TRBJ2-7 | TRBV9 | CASSVGATETYEQYF
TRBJ1-5 | TRBV2 | CASTQLSGGDQPQHF
TRBJ1-1 | TRBV30 | CAWKTGSREAFF
TRBJ1-1 | TRBV9 | CASSVAWGSTEAFF
TRBJ2-3 | TRBV29-1 | CSSTGDGTDTQYF
TRBJ1-5 | TRBV30 | CAWSGGEAQPQHF
TRBJ2-2 | TRBV6-1 | CASTITSGGNTGELFF
TRBJ2-1 | TRBV24-1 | CATSDQSGSSYNEQFF
TRBJ1-2 | TRBV3-1 | CASSQAGTGSRYTF
TRBJ2-7 | TRBV12-5 | CASGTLSSYEQYF
TRBJ2-1 | TRBV28 | CASSIGGESSYNEQFF
TRBJ1-6 | TRBV16 | CASSRPTGSNSPLHF
TRBJ1-1 | TRBV30 | CAWSPGRGSLAFF
TRBJ2-1 | TRBV19 | CASRGTSGNPYNEQFF